The 20 T cell receptor beta chains below were found in one sample sequenced in a study of T cell responses to AZD1222 COVID-19 vaccine. TCRdb's table, derived via immunoSEQ multiplex PCR, lists solely in-frame clones and lacks some. The data show 150,000 or so clones, around 92% seen once. The material was peripheral blood, obtained on day 0 of AZD1222 vaccination. These receptors were collected from an adult in good health.

The chain carries TRBV6-2 or TRBV6-3 and TRBJ2-1, with 9 bases matching TRBD2. The CDR3 is 14 residues long. J gave up 8 bases and V 6 bases, and 8 bases lay outside the gene matches. Per germline, CDR1 MNHEY and CDR2 SVGEGT. The CDR3 loop is CASSPGTSRYEQFF. CDR3 bases: TGTGCCAGCAGCCCGGGGACTAGCAGGTATGAGCAGTTCTTC.

The rearrangement uses TRBV23-1 and TRBJ2-7; 7 positions match TRBD1. TRBV23-1 is flagged as an ORF with uncertain function. The trim removed 3 bases at V and 0 bases at J, leaving 5 bases unmatched. The CDR3 has 15 amino acids. CDR3: CASSHKTGSSYEQYF. CDR3 DNA sequence: TGCGCCAGCAGTCACAAGACAGGGAGCTCCTACGAGCAGTACTTC.

The V call is TRBV6-5, the J call TRBJ1-1; possibly TRBD1 for D (5 bases). Germline values: CDR1 MNHEY, CDR2 SVGAGI. V lost 0 bases and J 7 bases, leaving 15 bases between the germline ends. This CDR3 contains 15 residues. CDR3 loop: CASSYSGRARSEAFF. The CDR3 nucleotides are TGTGCCAGCAGTTACTCGGGCAGGGCGAGGAGTGAAGCTTTCTTT.

The genes are TRBV11-2 and TRBJ2-1, with D maybe TRBD1 (6 bases). CDR3 size: 16 residues. The ends were cut back, 4 bases at V and 0 bases at J, with 13 bases in the middle. CDR1 is SGHAT, CDR2 FQNNGV, per germline. The CDR3 loop is CASSSRGRISYNEQFF. The CDR3 DNA is TGTGCCAGCAGCTCCAGGGGCCGTATCTCCTACAATGAGCAGTTCTTC.

The rearrangement joins TRBV18 to TRBJ1-2; D is perhaps TRBD1 (5 bases). V dropped 5 bases and J dropped 9 bases, with 16 bases sitting between them. Germline V gives CDR1 KGHSH, CDR2 LQKENI. CDR3 length: 13 amino acids. This chain's CDR3 is CASSSRDGGSYTF. The DNA of the CDR3 is TGTGCCAGCTCAAGCCGGGACGGAGGGAGCTACACCTTC.

The genes are TRBV6-1 and TRBJ1-2; no definite D call. CDR1 and CDR2 (germline): MNHNS, SASEGT. The CDR3 totals 14 residues. Trimming took off 2 bases at V and 2 bases at J, with 9 bases between the two ends. In DNA form, the CDR3 reads TGTGCCAGCAGTGAACGACAAGGGAACTATGGCTACACCTTC. This translates into CASSERQGNYGYTF.

The rearrangement joins TRBV11-1 to TRBJ2-3; D uncertain. From germline, CDR1 is SGHAT and CDR2 FQDESV (reference sequence). The length of the CDR3 is 12 residues. With 0 bases removed from V and 10 bases from J, the gap between germline ends came to 8 bases. The CDR3 coding sequence is TGTGCCAGCAGCTTAGCTCTAGAGGCGCAGTATTTT. It translates to CASSLALEAQYF.

The rearrangement uses TRBV5-5 and TRBJ2-5, with a weak D call TRBD1 (6 bases). CDR3 length equals 16 residues. Germline assignment: CDR1 SGHKS and CDR2 YYEKEE (reference sequence). Trimming removed 0 bases at V and 0 bases at J, with 12 bases between. The CDR3 spells CASSLAPGTYQETQYF. The CDR3, as DNA: TGTGCCAGCAGCTTGGCGCCGGGGACATACCAAGAGACCCAGTACTTC.

This sequence joins TRBV6-5 and TRBJ1-2, with a tentative D call TRBD1 (6 bases). V lost 6 bases and J lost 4, with 12 bases in between. This CDR3 spans 13 amino acids. Germline V gives CDR1 MNHEY, CDR2 SVGAGI. The CDR3 region is CASSDQGLYGYTF. Written as DNA, the CDR3 is TGTGCCAGCAGCGACCAGGGGCTCTATGGCTACACCTTC.

V is TRBV15 and J is TRBJ1-5, with 7 bases lining up with TRBD1. Unmatched junction bases numbered 11, after V lost 0 bases and J lost 9 bases. This CDR3 spans 16 amino acids. The germline V gene has CDR1 LNHNV and CDR2 YYDKDF (reference sequence). In DNA form, the CDR3 reads TGTGCCACCAGCAGAGAAGCATGGACAGGTCGCGGGCCCCAGCATTTT. Its translation: CATSREAWTGRGPQHF.

The V call is TRBV7-9, the J call TRBJ1-5, with a possible D match to TRBD1 (6 bases). Trimming removed 4 bases from V and 6 bases from J, with 13 bases in between. In germline, CDR1 is SEHNR, CDR2 FQNEAQ (reference sequence). The CDR3 sequence is 14 residues long. The CDR3 bases are TGTGCCAGCAGCTCACAGGGAGATGTTCAGCCCCAGCATTTT. Translation: CASSSQGDVQPQHF.

The V and J genes are TRBV4-3 and TRBJ2-4; a weak D match, TRBD2 (5 bases). The germline CDR1 and CDR2 sequences are LGHNA and YSLEER. The CDR3 covers 15 residues. Trimming pared 1 base from V and 8 bases from J, leaving 15 bases between. The CDR3 is CASSQARESGDIQYF. In DNA, the CDR3 is TGCGCCAGCAGCCAAGCCCGGGAAAGTGGGGACATTCAGTACTTC.

The rearrangement uses TRBV4-3 and TRBJ1-1; no firm D call. The CDR3 runs to 15 residues. Trimming took off 1 base at V and 3 bases at J, with 12 bases between the two ends. Germline values: CDR1 LGHNA, CDR2 YSLEER. The CDR3 loop is CASSQGYLKDTEAFF. The CDR3 region has the DNA TGCGCCAGCAGCCAAGGGTACCTTAAGGACACTGAAGCTTTCTTT.

The V and J genes are TRBV24-1 and TRBJ2-7; D is unresolved. The CDR3 is 14 residues long. V shed 3 bases and J shed 3 bases, with 11 bases lying between them. In germline, CDR1 is KGHDR, CDR2 SFDVKD. DNA for the CDR3: TGTGCCACCAGTGATGGAACCCTCCGCTACGAGCAGTACTTC. It translates to CATSDGTLRYEQYF.

J is TRBJ2-2 and V is TRBV9, with a weak D call TRBD1 (6 bases). The CDR3 runs to 17 residues. V was clipped by 9 bases and J by 4 bases, with 25 bases between them. Germline V gene lookup returns CDR1 SGDLS and CDR2 YYNGEE. The CDR3 region is CATLKSSGQWCTGELFF. In nucleotides, the CDR3 is TGTGCCACCCTGAAGTCTTCGGGACAATGGTGCACCGGGGAGCTGTTTTTT.

The CDR3 spells CASSLRTQSIATGELFF. The CDR3 DNA reads as TGTGCCAGCAGCTTACGGACTCAATCAATCGCCACCGGGGAGCTGTTTTTT. The rearrangement links TRBV11-2 to TRBJ2-2; perhaps TRBD2 as D (5 bases). The germline gives CDR1 SGHAT, CDR2 FQNNGV. Trimming took off 2 bases at V and 4 bases at J, with 17 bases between the two ends. This CDR3 is 17 amino acids long.

The CDR3 region is CASRVNVGNQPQHF. The CDR3 bases are TGTGCCAGTCGCGTTAATGTTGGCAATCAGCCCCAGCATTTT. The chain employs TRBV19 and TRBJ1-5; unclear D gene. The germline V gene encodes CDR1 LNHDA and CDR2 SQIVND (reference sequence). The CDR3 is 14 residues long. V was trimmed by 8 bases and J by 2 bases, leaving 13 bases between them.

In its sample, this clone was seen a few times. The J gene is TRBJ1-4, the V gene TRBV11-2; no reliable D call. CDR3 length equals 15 residues. The ends were cut back, 1 base at V and 7 bases at J, with 13 bases in the middle. Germline assignment: CDR1 SGHAT and CDR2 FQNNGV. CDR3 amino acids: CASSLAGGLSEKLFF. CDR3 nucleotides: TGTGCCAGCAGCTTAGCGGGCGGGTTAAGTGAAAAACTGTTTTTT.

This chain links TRBV19 with TRBJ2-1; D gene ambiguous. Per germline, CDR1 LNHDA and CDR2 SQIVND (reference sequence). Between the trimmed V and J ends, which lost 0 bases and 0 bases, there was a span of 12 bases. The CDR3 runs 17 residues. The CDR3 coding sequence is TGTGCCAGTAGTATAGATTGGAGCGCCTACTCCTACAATGAGCAGTTCTTC. This sequence encodes CASSIDWSAYSYNEQFF.

The chain has TRBV6-5 and TRBJ1-2, with D unresolved. Trimming removed 4 bases from V and 2 bases from J, with 8 bases in between. CDR1 MNHEY and CDR2 SVGAGI come from the germline V gene. This CDR3 is 13 amino acids long. CDR3 sequence reads: CASSWTLNYGYTF. CDR3 nucleotide sequence: TGTGCCAGCAGTTGGACCCTCAACTATGGCTACACCTTC.